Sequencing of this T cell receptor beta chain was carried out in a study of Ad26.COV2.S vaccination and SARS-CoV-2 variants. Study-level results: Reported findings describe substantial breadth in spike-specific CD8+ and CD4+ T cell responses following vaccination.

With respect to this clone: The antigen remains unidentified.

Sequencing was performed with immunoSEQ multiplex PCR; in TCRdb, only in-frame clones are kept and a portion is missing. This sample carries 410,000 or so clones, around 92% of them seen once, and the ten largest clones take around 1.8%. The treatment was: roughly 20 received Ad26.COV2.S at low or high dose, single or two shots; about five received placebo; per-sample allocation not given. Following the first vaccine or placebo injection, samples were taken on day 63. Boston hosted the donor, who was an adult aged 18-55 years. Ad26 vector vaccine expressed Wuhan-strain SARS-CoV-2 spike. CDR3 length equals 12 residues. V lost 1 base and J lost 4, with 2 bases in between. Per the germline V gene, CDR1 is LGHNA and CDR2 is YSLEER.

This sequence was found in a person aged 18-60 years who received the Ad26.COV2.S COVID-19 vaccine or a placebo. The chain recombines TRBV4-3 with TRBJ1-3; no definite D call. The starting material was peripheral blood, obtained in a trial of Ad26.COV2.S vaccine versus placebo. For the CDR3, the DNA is TGCGCCAGCAGCCAAGCAGGAAACACCATATATTTT. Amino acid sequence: CASSQAGNTIYF.